Described below is a single TCR beta chain sequence and its context. This CDR3 has 15 amino acids. The V end was cut by 0 bases, the J end by 2 bases, with 10 bases between. Germline CDR1 is MGHRA and CDR2 is YSYEKL. Per the original methods: Reference gene primer amplification gave estimated nucleated cell counts. Data came from immunoSEQ multiplex PCR; TCRdb stores just in-frame clones and leaves some out. V and J calls and clone size are copied from that table; D and trimming were computed from the DNA. The table records roughly 230,000 clones, around four fifths of them present only once. Followed over time, Seattle patients had been enrolled while infection was active. The source of the sample is a study of blood T cell repertoires in COVID-19.

The material sequenced was peripheral blood. The chain couples TRBV4-1 to TRBJ1-2, with a tentative D call TRBD1 (5 bases). The clonotype was recovered from a woman aged 80 or over with COVID-19, enrolled during active disease. The CDR3 is CASSQDPGSNYGYTF. In nucleotides, the CDR3 is TGCGCCAGCAGCCAAGATCCAGGGTCCAACTATGGCTACACCTTC.